One sample yielded the 3 T cell receptor beta chains listed below, sequenced in a study of CD8+CD57+ T cells in acquired aplastic anemia. Patients chosen for sequencing had shown CD8+CD57+ cell expansion by flow cytometry. Template material for TCR beta VDJ and CDR3 profiling consisted of genomic DNA. TCRdb re-analysed the reads in MiXCR, keeping a single row per CDR3 protein. The sample lists roughly 150,000 distinct CDR3 sequences; roughly 48% were seen once. The sequenced sample consisted of sorted CD4+, CD8+, or CD8+CD57+ T cells (not recorded which) from PBMCs. These receptors all stem from a human donor with aplastic anemia.

This chain links TRBV7-2 with TRBJ1-2; 7 positions match TRBD1. This CDR3 contains 13 residues. Germline CDR1 SGHTA, CDR2 FQGNSA. After removal of 5 bases from V and 3 bases from J, the junction contained 3 bases not matched to a gene. The CDR3 region is CASSAGGDYGYTF. The CDR3, as DNA: TGTGCCAGCAGCGCAGGGGGGGACTATGGCTACACCTTC.

The CDR3 sequence is CASSSGQGEEKLFF. Here the CDR3 DNA reads TGTGCCAGCAGCTCAGGACAGGGTGAGGAAAAACTGTTTTTT. This chain connects TRBV7-2 to TRBJ1-4; the match to TRBD1 covers 8 bases. Trimming removed 4 bases from V and 8 bases from J; junction bases left unmatched: 6. CDR1 and CDR2 (germline): SGHTA, FQGNSA. CDR3 size: 14 residues.

V and J are TRBV24-1 and TRBJ2-1, with D perhaps being TRBD1 or TRBD2 (5 bases each). The CDR3 runs to 16 residues. The germline CDR1 and CDR2 sequences are KGHDR and SFDVKD. Trimming removed 4 bases at V and 3 bases at J, with 15 bases between. CDR3 region: CATSDTGRMDYNEQFF. DNA for the CDR3: TGTGCCACCAGTGACACGGGACGGATGGACTACAATGAGCAGTTCTTC.